This TCR beta chain is from a study of T-cell reconstitution after alpha-beta-depleted transplantation in children. General study points: Some patients owed their high day-60 TCRbeta diversity to surviving recipient T cells and thymic progenitors. Alpha-beta T cells about two months after transplant reportedly derived from several hundred expanded graft clones. By one year post-transplant, T-cell counts and diversity largely arose from T cells that were newly produced.

Many counts were recorded for this clonotype. Its antigen is not identified. TCRbeta library preparation incorporated unique molecular identifiers. MiXCR, run by TCRdb on the PCR reads, gives a single entry per CDR3 protein. The sample carries fewer than 550,000 distinct CDR3 sequences, under 12% recorded once. The CDR3 loop spans 16 amino acids. The V gene end was trimmed by 7 bases and the J gene end by 5 bases; junction bases not matched to a gene: 12. V and J are TRBV12-3 or TRBV12-4 and TRBJ2-1, with 9 bases aligning to TRBD2. The sequence was collected from a child aged 2-9 years with inherited bone marrow failure, due to receive a stem cell transplant. Sequencing was performed on PBMCs, taken before TCRalphabeta/CD19-depleted stem cell transplant. The CDR3 nucleotides read TGTGCCAGCACCCCGGGTAGCGGGAGAAGGGACAATGAGCAGTTCTTC. Translating gives CASTPGSGRRDNEQFF.